This T cell receptor (beta chain) came from a study of cytomegalovirus exposure and HLA in healthy donors. 13 Jbeta primers and 60 Vbeta primers were used for the PCR. Some clones are missing from TCRdb's copy, which holds only in-frame ones; the method was immunoSEQ multiplex PCR. The sample consists of about 94,000 clones, 60% to 80% of them appearing once. This clonotype was obtained from a woman aged 40 to 55 in good health and CMV-seronegative. Material for sequencing was PBMCs.

The CDR3 nucleotides are TGCGCCAGCAGCATTAGCAATCAGCCCCAGCATTTT. Its translation is CASSISNQPQHF. The chain carries TRBV10-2 and TRBJ1-5; no reliable D call. Trimming took off 6 bases at V and 0 bases at J, with 3 bases between the two ends. The CDR3 sequence is 12 residues long. CDR1 is WSHSY and CDR2 is SAAADI in the germline V gene.